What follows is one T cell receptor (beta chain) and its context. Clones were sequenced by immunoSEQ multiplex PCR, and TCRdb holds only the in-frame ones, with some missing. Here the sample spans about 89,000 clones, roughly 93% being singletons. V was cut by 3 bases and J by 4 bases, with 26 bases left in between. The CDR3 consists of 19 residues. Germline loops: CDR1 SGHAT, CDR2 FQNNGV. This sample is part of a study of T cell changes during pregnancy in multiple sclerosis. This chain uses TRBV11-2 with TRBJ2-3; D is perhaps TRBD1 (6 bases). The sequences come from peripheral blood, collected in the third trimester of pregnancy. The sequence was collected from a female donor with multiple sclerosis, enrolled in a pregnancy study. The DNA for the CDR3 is TGTGCCAGCAGCTTCACCTTTCAGGGGACATCGGAATCAGCAGATACGCAGTATTTT. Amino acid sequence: CASSFTFQGTSESADTQYF.